This T cell receptor (beta chain) was retrieved from a study of T cell repertoires in cytomegalovirus infection. TCRdb redid the calling of the reads with MiXCR, one entry per CDR3 protein. The sample lists more than 350,000 distinct CDR3 sequences; roughly 30% were seen once. The source is a human donor in good health (CMV status not recorded). Some clones in this sample may be carry-over from other donors' samples. Sequencing used PBMCs.

This CDR3 is CSARDPWSGGRDTQYF. CDR3 DNA sequence: TGCAGTGCTAGAGATCCGTGGAGCGGGGGGCGAGATACGCAGTATTTT. This sequence joins TRBV20-1 and TRBJ2-3; 9 bases fit TRBD2. In germline, CDR1 is DFQATT, CDR2 SNEGSKA (reference sequence). Unmatched junction bases numbered 9, after V lost 0 bases and J lost 5 bases. The CDR3 is 16 amino acids.